Listed here are 26 T cell receptor beta chains from one sample, sequenced in a study of control samples from healthy donors and cancer patients. Generated by immunoSEQ multiplex PCR, the TCRdb table keeps only in-frame clones and is missing some. Of tens of thousands of clones in the sample, 91% were seen once. Material: blood. The receptors come from a middle-aged man in good health.

The chain recombines TRBV2 with TRBJ2-3, with D perhaps matching TRBD1 (6 bases). Per the germline V gene, CDR1 is SNHLY and CDR2 is FYNNEI. CDR3 length: 16 amino acids. V dropped 4 bases and J dropped 2 bases, with 16 bases sitting between them. Here the CDR3 DNA reads TGTGCCAGCAGTGGCCTAGGACAGTCGGACACAGATACGCAGTATTTT. It yields the protein CASSGLGQSDTDTQYF.

The rearrangement uses TRBV6-6 and TRBJ2-1; D unclear. Per germline, CDR1 MNHNY and CDR2 SVGAGI (reference sequence). The length of the CDR3 is 11 residues. V was shortened by 3 bases and J by 9 bases, with 6 bases between the two germline ends. The CDR3 DNA is TGTGCCAGCAGTTATGGCGGTGAGCAGTTCTTC. As protein: CASSYGGEQFF.

This sequence joins TRBV7-9 and TRBJ1-2; tentatively, D is TRBD1 (6 bases). Germline CDR1 reads SEHNR; CDR2 reads FQNEAQ (reference sequence). V was clipped by 5 bases and J by 4 bases, with 14 bases between them. The CDR3 length is 14 residues. In DNA, the CDR3 is TGTGCCAGCAGCGACACCGGGGGCAGCTATGGCTACACCTTC. Amino acids: CASSDTGGSYGYTF.

The chain employs TRBV30 and TRBJ1-6, with TRBD1 as a possible D gene (5 bases). Germline V lookup: CDR1 GTSNPN, CDR2 SVGIG (reference sequence). This CDR3 comprises 13 residues. Between the trimmed V and J ends, which lost 5 bases and 7 bases, there was a span of 12 bases. The chain's CDR3 is CAWAGTENSPLHF. In DNA form, the CDR3 reads TGTGCCTGGGCCGGGACGGAAAATTCACCCCTCCACTTT.

The chain has TRBV29-1 and TRBJ1-5; no definite D call. Germline V gives CDR1 SQVTM, CDR2 ANQGSEA. The CDR3 totals 13 residues. Deletions cut 5 bases from V and 4 bases from J, with 12 bases between. As DNA, the CDR3 is TGCAGCGTTTCCGACGGGAGGAATCAGCCCCAGCATTTT. It codes for CSVSDGRNQPQHF.

J is TRBJ2-7 and V is TRBV12-5; 9 bases fit TRBD1. V was clipped by 0 bases and J by 4 bases; unmatched bases: 7. The CDR3 runs 16 residues. CDR1 and CDR2 from the germline V gene are LGHNT and FRNRAP. In nucleotides, the CDR3 is TGTGCTAGTGGTTTGGTCCCCGGACAGGGGCAATACGAGCAGTACTTC. Translated: CASGLVPGQGQYEQYF.

The chain joins TRBV7-9 to TRBJ2-3; D may be TRBD1 (7 bases). Between the trimmed V and J ends, which lost 2 bases and 0 bases, there was a span of 9 bases. The CDR3 is 15 residues long. The germline gives CDR1 SEHNR, CDR2 FQNEAQ (reference sequence). The CDR3 is CASSLQGGSTDTQYF. The CDR3 DNA reads as TGTGCCAGCAGCTTACAGGGGGGAAGCACAGATACGCAGTATTTT.

The rearrangement joins TRBV6-5 to TRBJ2-3, with D possibly matching TRBD2 (5 bases). Germline V CDR1 and CDR2: MNHEY, SVGAGI. This CDR3 spans 13 amino acids. The V gene lost 7 bases and the J gene lost 9 bases, with 17 bases spanning the gap. CDR3 in DNA: TGTGCCAGCACCGAGACGGTACTAGGGACGCAGTATTTT. Encoded protein: CASTETVLGTQYF.

This clone was observed once. This chain links TRBV6-5 with TRBJ1-2; maybe TRBD1 (5 bases). Germline V gene sequence: CDR1 MNHEY, CDR2 SVGAGI. The CDR3 length is 11 residues. With 7 bases removed from V and 8 bases from J, the gap between germline ends came to 11 bases. The CDR3 loop reads CASTGGGGYTF. The CDR3 nucleotides are TGTGCCAGCACGGGGGGTGGCGGCTACACCTTC.

The J gene is TRBJ2-1, the V gene TRBV27; weak D call: TRBD1 (6 bases). This CDR3 is 17 amino acids long. Germline CDR1 MNHEY, CDR2 SMNVEV (reference sequence). V gave up 6 bases and J gave up 4 bases, with 22 bases separating them. DNA of the CDR3: TGTGCCAGCAGAGCTCAGGGGCAACAACCTTTTTACAATGAGCAGTTCTTC. This gives the protein CASRAQGQQPFYNEQFF.

The V and J genes are TRBV11-3 and TRBJ1-2; maybe TRBD1 (5 bases). CDR3 size: 14 residues. CDR1 SGHNT and CDR2 YENEEA come from the germline V gene. Deletions cut 5 bases from V and 3 bases from J, with 13 bases between. The CDR3 is CASSHVAGHYGYTF. DNA for the CDR3: TGTGCCAGCAGCCACGTGGCAGGGCACTATGGCTACACCTTC.

The chain is built from TRBV19 and TRBJ2-2, with D hard to call. The germline V and J ends were trimmed by 7 bases and 3 bases, with 9 bases remaining between them. This CDR3 spans 13 amino acids. Germline values: CDR1 LNHDA, CDR2 SQIVND (reference sequence). CDR3 bases: TGTGCCAGTACCCTCTGGGACACCGGGGAGCTGTTTTTT. This encodes CASTLWDTGELFF. Complete variable domain (other parts from reference TRBV19 and TRBJ2-2): DGGITQSPKYLFRKEGQNVTLSCEQNLNHDAMYWYRQDPGQGLRLIYYSQIVNDFQKGDIAEGYSVSREKKESFPLTVTSAQKNPTAFYLCASTLWDTGELFFGEGSRLTVL.

The genes are TRBV7-9 and TRBJ1-1; no clear D gene. This CDR3 has 13 residues. Germline CDR1 SEHNR, CDR2 FQNEAQ (reference sequence). V dropped 2 bases and J dropped 5 bases, with 9 bases sitting between them. CDR3 sequence: CASSLSVPTEAFF. The DNA for the CDR3 is TGTGCCAGCAGCTTATCGGTCCCAACTGAAGCTTTCTTT.

The chain employs TRBV11-2 and TRBJ1-1, with D perhaps matching TRBD1 (5 bases). The V end lost 1 base, the J end lost 4 bases, and 7 bases lay between the germline ends. CDR3 length: 13 residues. The V gene's germline CDR1 is SGHAT and CDR2 FQNNGV. Here the CDR3 DNA reads TGTGCCAGCAGCTTAGTGAGGGGCACTGAAGCTTTCTTT. This codes for CASSLVRGTEAFF.

V gene TRBV7-2 combines with J gene TRBJ2-1, with 12 bases that match TRBD2. Germline V gene sequence: CDR1 SGHTA, CDR2 FQGNSA. Trimming took 0 bases from V and 5 from J; bases not matched to a gene: 5. This CDR3 is built from 17 residues. The CDR3, as DNA: TGTGCCAGCAGCTTAGCCCAAGGACTAGCGGGGAACAATGAGCAGTTCTTC. Protein sequence: CASSLAQGLAGNNEQFF.

The V gene is TRBV7-2, the J gene TRBJ2-3; no firm D call. The CDR3 consists of 12 residues. Germline CDR1 is SGHTA and CDR2 is FQGNSA. The V gene lost 5 bases and the J gene lost 2 bases, with 5 bases spanning the gap. CDR3: CASSRSTDTQYF. CDR3 coding DNA: TGTGCCAGCAGCCGATCCACAGATACGCAGTATTTT.

This clone was observed a single time. This chain joins TRBV12-2 and TRBJ2-7; TRBD1 is the table's D call and was not checked against the DNA. TRBV12-2 is flagged as a pseudogene. The CDR3 runs to 16 residues. The CDR3 DNA reads as TGTGCAAGTCGCTTAGGGGGACAGTTTCACTCCTACGAGCAGTACTTC. This encodes CASRLGGQFHSYEQYF.

The V and J genes are TRBV7-8 and TRBJ2-5; D gene unclear. The CDR3 totals 15 residues. Germline V gives CDR1 SGHVS, CDR2 FQNEAQ. V was clipped by 3 bases and J by 5 bases, with 16 bases between them. The CDR3 DNA reads as TGTGCCAGCAGCTTTCACGGACGGCCGGTGGAGACCCAGTACTTC. Its protein is CASSFHGRPVETQYF.

This clone was counted between two and nine times. The V call is TRBV6-5, the J call TRBJ2-5; D is unclear. The CDR3 length is 13 residues. The V gene lost 11 bases and the J gene lost 2 bases, with 15 bases spanning the gap. Germline V CDR1 and CDR2: MNHEY, SVGAGI. In DNA form, the CDR3 reads TGTGCCGCCCATGCTGCCCGACAAGAGACCCAGTACTTC. This sequence encodes CAAHAARQETQYF.

The chain uses TRBV27 and TRBJ2-7, with D unresolved. Germline CDR1 reads MNHEY; CDR2 reads SMNVEV (reference sequence). This CDR3 is 14 amino acids long. Trimming left V 7 bases short and J 4 bases short, with 17 bases between. For the CDR3, the DNA is TGTGCCAGCAAGCAAGGCCCCCTGGATTACGAGCAGTACTTC. It yields the protein CASKQGPLDYEQYF.

The chain combines TRBV10-3 with TRBJ2-2; 7 bases map to TRBD1. The CDR3 is 13 amino acids. Germline values: CDR1 ENHRY, CDR2 SYGVKD. V lost 7 bases to trimming and J lost 6 bases; unmatched junction nucleotides: 5. The chain's CDR3 is CAINKDRSGELFF. CDR3 coding DNA: TGTGCCATCAACAAGGACAGGTCCGGGGAGCTGTTTTTT.

The CDR3 region is CASSGQGAFGYTF. The CDR3 DNA follows: TGTGCCAGCAGTGGGCAGGGGGCATTTGGCTACACCTTC. The rearrangement joins TRBV2 to TRBJ1-2, with 8 bases lining up with TRBD1. Per the germline V gene, CDR1 is SNHLY and CDR2 is FYNNEI. CDR3 size: 13 residues. J lost 7 bases, V lost 4 bases, and 5 bases had no gene match.

This rearrangement joins TRBV12-3 or TRBV12-4 to TRBJ2-7; 9 nucleotides match TRBD1. Trimming at V came to 6 bases and at J to 3 bases, leaving 3 bases not matched to a gene. This CDR3 region has 13 residues. The CDR3 region is CASRGTGHYEQYF. CDR3 bases: TGTGCCAGCAGGGGGACAGGGCACTACGAGCAGTACTTC.

V is TRBV29-1 and J is TRBJ2-3, with D perhaps matching TRBD2 (5 bases). Trimming took off 4 bases at V and 3 bases at J, with 8 bases between the two ends. This CDR3 has 12 residues. Germline V lookup: CDR1 SQVTM, CDR2 ANQGSEA. The CDR3 DNA follows: TGCAGCGTTGGGACGGGGACAGATACGCAGTATTTT. It specifies CSVGTGTDTQYF.

Of note for this clone: A much larger clone lies one base from this, so it may be a read error. Other nucleotide sequences in the sample specify the same CDR3. CDR3 sequence (DNA): TGTGCCAGCAGTGCGACAGTTTCAACCTACGAGCAGTACTTC. This sequence encodes CASSATVSTYEQYF. V and J are TRBV9 and TRBJ2-7; D is perhaps TRBD1 (5 bases). Between the trimmed V and J ends, which lost 5 bases and 2 bases, there was a span of 14 bases. Germline CDR1 and CDR2: SGDLS and YYNGEE. The CDR3 spans 14 residues.

The J gene is TRBJ2-5, the V gene TRBV12-3 or TRBV12-4; TRBD1 agrees at 11 bases. This CDR3 has 12 residues. Written as DNA, the CDR3 is TGTGCGAGAGGGACAGGGGGAGAGACCCAGTACTTC. Encoded protein: CARGTGGETQYF.